Below, 26 T cell receptor beta chains from the same sample are listed, as sequenced in a study of blood T cell repertoires in COVID-19. The assay was immunoSEQ multiplex PCR, and TCRdb's table has in-frame clones only and misses some. The data show 85,000 to 110,000 clones, roughly 90% seen once. Material for sequencing was peripheral blood. The receptors here all came from a woman between 55 and 75 years old with acute or convalescent COVID-19.

The genes are TRBV19 and TRBJ1-5; D gene unclear. This CDR3 region has 15 residues. Germline V gene lookup returns CDR1 LNHDA and CDR2 SQIVND (reference sequence). V lost 5 bases, J lost 4 bases, and 15 bases lay in between. The CDR3 coding sequence is TGTGCCAGTAGTCGGCAGGTGCATCTTAATCAGCCCCAGCATTTT. This translates into CASSRQVHLNQPQHF. The full variable domain, with the rest looked up from reference TRBV19 and TRBJ1-5, is DGGITQSPKYLFRKEGQNVTLSCEQNLNHDAMYWYRQDPGQGLRLIYYSQIVNDFQKGDIAEGYSVSREKKESFPLTVTSAQKNPTAFYLCASSRQVHLNQPQHFGDGTRLSIL.

The gene calls are TRBV27 and TRBJ1-6; possible D gene TRBD1, 5 bases. The germline gives CDR1 MNHEY, CDR2 SMNVEV (reference sequence). This CDR3 comprises 12 residues. The V end was cut by 5 bases, the J end by 12 bases, with 11 bases between. CDR3: CASSAQGLPLHF. CDR3 in DNA: TGTGCCAGCAGTGCCCAGGGTTTACCCCTCCACTTT.

The chain recombines TRBV6-1 with TRBJ1-4; D unresolved. V shed 1 base and J shed 2 bases, with 8 bases lying between them. In germline, CDR1 is MNHNS, CDR2 SASEGT. CDR3 length: 15 residues. CDR3: CASSEGGSTNEKLFF. For the CDR3, the DNA is TGTGCCAGCAGTGAAGGAGGTTCGACTAATGAAAAACTGTTTTTT.

The chain employs TRBV6-5 and TRBJ1-1; 8 bases fit TRBD1. V gave up 0 bases and J gave up 6 bases; unmatched junction bases: 6. The CDR3 contains 15 residues. From germline, CDR1 is MNHEY and CDR2 SVGAGI. Written as DNA, the CDR3 is TGTGCCAGCAGTTACTCGGCAGGGGGCTTCTCTGAAGCTTTCTTT. Its translation: CASSYSAGGFSEAFF.

This chain's CDR3 is CASSQDQAGGSYEQYF. The DNA of the CDR3 is TGTGCCAGCAGCCAAGACCAAGCGGGTGGCTCCTACGAGCAGTACTTC. The J gene is TRBJ2-7, the V gene TRBV4-2, with D possibly matching TRBD2 (6 bases). Germline V lookup: CDR1 LGHNA, CDR2 YNFKEQ. The CDR3 runs to 16 residues. V was clipped by 0 bases and J by 0 bases, with 12 bases between them.

This chain links TRBV5-1 with TRBJ2-3, with TRBD1 as a possible D gene (5 bases). Germline loops: CDR1 SGHRS, CDR2 YFSETQ. Trimming cost V 5 bases and J 0 bases, with 10 bases left between them. The CDR3 is 14 residues long. CDR3 DNA sequence: TGCGCCAGCAGTGGGGCGGCTAGCACAGATACGCAGTATTTT. It yields the protein CASSGAASTDTQYF.

The rearrangement uses TRBV10-1 and TRBJ1-4; D remains ambiguous. V lost 0 bases and J lost 8, with 13 bases in between. This CDR3 contains 15 residues. The V gene's germline CDR1 is WNHNN and CDR2 SYGVQD (reference sequence). CDR3 sequence reads: CASSESTSGTEKLFF. The CDR3 DNA reads as TGCGCCAGCAGTGAGTCGACATCTGGAACCGAAAAACTGTTTTTT.

The chain couples TRBV23-1 to TRBJ2-3; 7 nucleotides line up with TRBD1. TRBV23-1 is noted as an ORF with a role that remains uncertain. The V gene end was trimmed by 5 bases and the J gene end by 1 base; junction bases not matched to a gene: 9. The CDR3 runs 16 residues. DNA of the CDR3: TGCGCCAGCAGTACAGGGGCCTCACGGGGCACAGATACGCAGTATTTT. Protein: CASSTGASRGTDTQYF.

This rearrangement joins TRBV4-1 to TRBJ2-5, with 7 bases that match TRBD2. J lost 4 bases, V lost 0 bases, and 11 bases had no gene match. CDR1 and CDR2 (germline): MGHRA, YSYEKL. There are 17 residues in the CDR3. The CDR3 reads CASSQDRSGGSRETQYF. CDR3 nucleotide sequence: TGCGCCAGCAGCCAAGATAGGAGCGGCGGGAGTCGAGAGACCCAGTACTTC.

The chain has TRBV29-1 and TRBJ1-4, with 8 bases fitting TRBD1. V trimming: 7 bases; J trimming: 7 bases; junction bases outside the gene matches: 11. Per the germline V gene, CDR1 is SQVTM and CDR2 is ANQGSEA. There are 14 residues in the CDR3. The CDR3 reads CSAGTGTGLEKLFF. DNA for the CDR3: TGCAGCGCAGGTACCGGGACAGGACTTGAAAAACTGTTTTTT. The variable domain in full, with the rest retrieved from reference TRBV29-1 and TRBJ1-4, is SAVISQKPSRDICQRGTSLTIQCQVDSQVTMMFWYRQQPGQSLTLIATANQGSEATYESGFVIDKFPISRPNLTFSTLTVSNMSPEDSSIYLCSAGTGTGLEKLFFGSGTQLSVL.

The chain employs TRBV7-9 and TRBJ2-3, with TRBD2 matching over 7 bases. Germline assignment: CDR1 SEHNR and CDR2 FQNEAQ (reference sequence). CDR3 length: 15 amino acids. The V gene end was trimmed by 5 bases and the J gene end by 4 bases; junction bases not matched to a gene: 9. The CDR3 region has the DNA TGTGCCAGCAGCCCAAGACTAGCACAGGCAGATACGCAGTATTTT. It specifies CASSPRLAQADTQYF.

The chain links TRBV5-6 to TRBJ1-1; D perhaps matches TRBD1 (6 bases). CDR1 SGHDT and CDR2 YYEEEE come from the germline V gene. Trimming stripped 5 bases from V and 5 bases from J, with 16 bases between. This CDR3 is 14 amino acids long. The CDR3 loop is CASRQGQLRTEAFF. In DNA form, the CDR3 reads TGTGCCAGCAGACAAGGACAGCTAAGGACTGAAGCTTTCTTT. Based on the CDR3 plus reference TRBV5-6 and TRBJ1-1, the full variable domain is DAGVTQSPTHLIKTRGQQVTLRCSPKSGHDTVSWYQQALGQGPQFIFQYYEEEERQRGNFPDRFSGHQFPNYSSELNVNALLLGDSALYLCASRQGQLRTEAFFGQGTRLTVV.

In nucleotides, the CDR3 is TGCGCCAGCAGCCTCGCCGGACAGGGGGCTGGCTCACCCCTCCACTTT. This translates into CASSLAGQGAGSPLHF. The chain employs TRBV5-1 and TRBJ1-6, with 11 bases lining up with TRBD1. There are 16 residues in the CDR3. J gave up 10 bases and V 4 bases, and 10 bases lay outside the gene matches. CDR1 SGHRS and CDR2 YFSETQ come from the germline V gene.

V gene TRBV6-2 or TRBV6-3 combines with J gene TRBJ1-5, with TRBD1 identical over 9 bases. Trimming removed 5 bases from V and 6 bases from J; junction bases left unmatched: 14. The germline gives CDR1 MNHEY, CDR2 SVGEGT. CDR3 length equals 17 residues. This chain's CDR3 is CASSGTRGQGLVQPQHF. CDR3 nucleotides: TGTGCCAGCAGTGGCACCCGGGGACAGGGTTTGGTTCAGCCCCAGCATTTT.

This rearrangement joins TRBV30 to TRBJ2-7; 8 nucleotides align to TRBD1. Germline V gene lookup returns CDR1 GTSNPN and CDR2 SVGIG (reference sequence). Trimming at V came to 3 bases and at J to 2 bases, leaving 6 bases not matched to a gene. The CDR3 extends over 14 amino acids. The CDR3 spells CAWRPGQVAYEQYF. The CDR3 bases are TGTGCCTGGAGGCCGGGACAGGTCGCCTACGAGCAGTACTTC. The full variable domain, completed using reference TRBV30 and TRBJ2-7, is SQTIHQWPATLVQPVGSPLSLECTVEGTSNPNLYWYRQAAGRGLQLLFYSVGIGQISSEVPQNLSASRPQDRQFILSSKKLLLSDSGFYLCAWRPGQVAYEQYFGPGTRLTVT.

The chain is built from TRBV18 and TRBJ1-2, with a weak D call TRBD1 (5 bases). Trimming pared 3 bases from V and 2 bases from J, leaving 10 bases between. Germline CDR1 and CDR2: KGHSH and LQKENI. This CDR3 has 14 residues. CDR3 coding DNA: TGTGCCAGCTCACCCTCGACAGAGAACTATGGCTACACCTTC. Its protein product is CASSPSTENYGYTF.

The chain has TRBV11-2 and TRBJ2-2, with D perhaps matching TRBD2 (6 bases). Trimming removed 0 bases at V and 0 bases at J, with 11 bases between. The CDR3 consists of 17 residues. The germline V gene has CDR1 SGHAT and CDR2 FQNNGV. The DNA of the CDR3 is TGTGCCAGCAGCTTAGATTTTATAGCGGCGAACACCGGGGAGCTGTTTTTT. Its protein is CASSLDFIAANTGELFF.

The chain is built from TRBV15 and TRBJ1-4; TRBD1 aligns across 10 bases. With 3 bases clipped from V and 8 bases from J, the junction kept 9 bases outside the gene matches. The CDR3 has 16 amino acids. Germline CDR1 LNHNV, CDR2 YYDKDF (reference sequence). The CDR3 loop reads CATSSYRDRGAEKLFF. As DNA, the CDR3 is TGTGCCACCAGCAGTTACCGGGACAGGGGTGCAGAAAAACTGTTTTTT.

CDR3 residues: CASSLEVGTTYEQYF. As DNA, the CDR3 is TGTGCCAGCAGCTTGGAGGTAGGGACTACCTACGAGCAGTACTTC. The chain is built from TRBV5-5 and TRBJ2-7, with TRBD2 matching over 7 bases. Trimming cost V 0 bases and J 2 bases; bases outside gene matches: 5. The CDR3 is 15 amino acids. CDR1 is SGHKS, CDR2 YYEKEE, per germline (reference sequence).

V and J are TRBV7-2 and TRBJ2-3; 9 positions agree with TRBD2. With V trimmed by 1 base and J by 1 base, 12 bases remained unmatched. Germline CDR1 and CDR2: SGHTA and FQGNSA. CDR3 length: 19 amino acids. The CDR3 here is CASSLGPVSGRSGTDTQYF. CDR3 coding DNA: TGTGCCAGCAGCTTAGGGCCAGTAAGCGGGAGGTCGGGCACAGATACGCAGTATTTT. The entire variable domain, with the rest obtained from reference TRBV7-2 and TRBJ2-3, is as follows: GAGVSQSPSNKVTEKGKDVELRCDPISGHTALYWYRQSLGQGLEFLIYFQGNSAPDKSGLPSDRFSAERTGGSVSTLTIQRTQQEDSAVYLCASSLGPVSGRSGTDTQYFGPGTRLTVL.

The gene calls are TRBV20-1 and TRBJ2-1; the match to TRBD2 covers 8 bases. Germline-derived CDR1 and CDR2 are DFQATT and SNEGSKA (reference sequence). The CDR3 has 16 residues. V trimming: 3 bases; J trimming: 4 bases; junction bases outside the gene matches: 11. The chain's CDR3 is CSASVPGSGAYNEQFF. The CDR3 DNA sequence: TGCAGTGCTAGTGTCCCAGGTAGCGGGGCATACAATGAGCAGTTCTTC.

V is TRBV30 and J is TRBJ1-1, with 7 bases matching TRBD1. CDR3 length: 12 residues. The V segment lost 4 bases and the J segment 4 bases; nucleotides outside the gene matches: 3. Germline CDR1 is GTSNPN and CDR2 is SVGIG (reference sequence). This CDR3 reads CAWMRGLTEAFF. The CDR3 DNA sequence: TGTGCCTGGATGAGGGGGCTCACTGAAGCTTTCTTT.

The chain employs TRBV6-5 and TRBJ1-1; tentatively, D is TRBD1 (6 bases). Trimming cost V 0 bases and J 2 bases, with 13 bases left between them. CDR3 length equals 16 residues. The V gene's germline CDR1 is MNHEY and CDR2 SVGAGI. DNA for the CDR3: TGTGCCAGCAGTTACTCTACTGACAGGCTTAACACTGAAGCTTTCTTT. Protein: CASSYSTDRLNTEAFF.

The V and J genes are TRBV21-1 and TRBJ2-7; TRBD2, the D gene given by the table, was not confirmed from the DNA. TRBV21-1 is given as a pseudogene. The CDR3 extends over 11 amino acids. The CDR3 DNA reads as TGTGCCAGCAGCAAAGTAGACGAGCAGTACGTC. Protein product: CASSKVDEQYV.

The gene calls are TRBV6-6 and TRBJ2-7; tentatively, D is TRBD2 (7 bases). The CDR3 consists of 15 residues. Trimming pared 9 bases from V and 5 bases from J, leaving 23 bases between. CDR1 and CDR2 from the germline V gene are MNHNY and SVGAGI (reference sequence). The CDR3 DNA follows: TGTGCCAGTAAAGAGGGGGAGGGGGTTGGGGACGAGCAGTACTTC. Translating gives CASKEGEGVGDEQYF.

V gene TRBV5-8 combines with J gene TRBJ2-5, with 9 bases matching TRBD1. The CDR3 runs 14 residues. Germline V gene data show CDR1 as SGHTS and CDR2 as YDEGEE. With 8 bases clipped from V and 4 bases from J, the junction kept 9 bases outside the gene matches. CDR3 residues: CASMQQGAGETQYF. The CDR3 DNA sequence: TGTGCCAGTATGCAACAGGGGGCTGGAGAGACCCAGTACTTC.